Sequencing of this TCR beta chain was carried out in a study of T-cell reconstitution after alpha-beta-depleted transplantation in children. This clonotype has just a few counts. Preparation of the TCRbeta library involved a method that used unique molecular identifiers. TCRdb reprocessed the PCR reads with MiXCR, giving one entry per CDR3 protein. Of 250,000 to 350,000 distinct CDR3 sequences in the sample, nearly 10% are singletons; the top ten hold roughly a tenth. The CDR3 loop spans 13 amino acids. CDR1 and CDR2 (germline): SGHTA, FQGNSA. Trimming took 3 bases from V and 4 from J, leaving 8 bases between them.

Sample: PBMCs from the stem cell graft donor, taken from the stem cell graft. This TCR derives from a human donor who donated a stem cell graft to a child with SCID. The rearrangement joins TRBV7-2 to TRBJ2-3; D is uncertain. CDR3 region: CASSFGSPDTQYF. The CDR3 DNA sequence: TGTGCCAGCAGCTTTGGTAGCCCAGATACGCAGTATTTT.